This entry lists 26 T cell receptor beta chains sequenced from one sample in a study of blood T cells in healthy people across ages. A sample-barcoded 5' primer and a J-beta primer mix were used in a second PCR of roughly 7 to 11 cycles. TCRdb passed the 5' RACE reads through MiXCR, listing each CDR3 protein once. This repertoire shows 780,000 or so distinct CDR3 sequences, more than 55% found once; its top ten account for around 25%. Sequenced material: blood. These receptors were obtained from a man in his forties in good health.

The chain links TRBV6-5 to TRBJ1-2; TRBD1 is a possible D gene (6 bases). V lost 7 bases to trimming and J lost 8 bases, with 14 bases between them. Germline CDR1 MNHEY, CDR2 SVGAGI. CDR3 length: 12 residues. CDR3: CASNQGQGGYTF. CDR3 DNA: TGTGCCAGCAATCAGGGACAAGGAGGCTACACCTTC.

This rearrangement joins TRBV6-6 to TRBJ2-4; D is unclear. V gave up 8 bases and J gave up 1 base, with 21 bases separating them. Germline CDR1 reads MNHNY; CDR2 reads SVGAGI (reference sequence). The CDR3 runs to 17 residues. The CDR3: CASRAPPWGLAKNIQYF. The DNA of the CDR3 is TGTGCCAGCCGAGCCCCGCCGTGGGGATTGGCCAAAAACATTCAGTACTTC.

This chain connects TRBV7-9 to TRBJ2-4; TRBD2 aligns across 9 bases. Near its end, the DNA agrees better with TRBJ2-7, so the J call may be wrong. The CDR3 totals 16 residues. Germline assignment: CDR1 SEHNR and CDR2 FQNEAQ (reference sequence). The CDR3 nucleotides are TGTGCCAGCAGCCCGTTCCCTAGCGGGACCCCCTACGAGCAGTACTTC. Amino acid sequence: CASSPFPSGTPYEQYF.

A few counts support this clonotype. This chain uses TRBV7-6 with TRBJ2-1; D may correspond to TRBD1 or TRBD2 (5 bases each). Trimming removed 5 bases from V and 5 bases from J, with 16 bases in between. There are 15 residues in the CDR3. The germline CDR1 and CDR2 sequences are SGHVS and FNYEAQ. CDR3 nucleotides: TGTGCCAGCAGCCCAACCGTTGGGGGACACAATGAGCAGTTCTTC. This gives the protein CASSPTVGGHNEQFF.

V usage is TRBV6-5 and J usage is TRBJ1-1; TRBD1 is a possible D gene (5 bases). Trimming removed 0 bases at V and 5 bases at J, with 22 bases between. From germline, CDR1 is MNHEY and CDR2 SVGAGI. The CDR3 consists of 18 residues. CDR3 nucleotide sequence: TGTGCCAGCAGTTACTCAATAAGTAGGACGGGGCGTCCGACTGAAGCTTTCTTT. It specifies CASSYSISRTGRPTEAFF.

The CDR3 bases are TGTGCCAGCAGCGTAGGGGCGGAGAGAGGGGATACGCAGTATTTT. It encodes CASSVGAERGDTQYF. The chain employs TRBV9 and TRBJ2-3; perhaps TRBD2 as D (5 bases). The V gene's germline CDR1 is SGDLS and CDR2 YYNGEE. V lost 0 bases, J lost 6 bases, and 14 bases lay in between. This CDR3 contains 15 residues.

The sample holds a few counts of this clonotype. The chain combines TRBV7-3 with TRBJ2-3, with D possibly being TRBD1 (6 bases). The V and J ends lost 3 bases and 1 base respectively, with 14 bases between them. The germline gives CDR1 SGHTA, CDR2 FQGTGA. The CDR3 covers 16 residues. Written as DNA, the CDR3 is TGTGCCAGCAGCTTGTGGCAGGGGCGAGGCACAGATACGCAGTATTTT. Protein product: CASSLWQGRGTDTQYF.

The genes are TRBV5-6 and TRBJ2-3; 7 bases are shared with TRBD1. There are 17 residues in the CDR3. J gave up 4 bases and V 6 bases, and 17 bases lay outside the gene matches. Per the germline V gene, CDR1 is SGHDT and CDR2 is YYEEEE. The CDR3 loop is CASNLLTGQARPDTQYF. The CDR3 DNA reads TGTGCCAGCAACCTCTTGACAGGACAGGCGCGGCCAGATACGCAGTATTTT.

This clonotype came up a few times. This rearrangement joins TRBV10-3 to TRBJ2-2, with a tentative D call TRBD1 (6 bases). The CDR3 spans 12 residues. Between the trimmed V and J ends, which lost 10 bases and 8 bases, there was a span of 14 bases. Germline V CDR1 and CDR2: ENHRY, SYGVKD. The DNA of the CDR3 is TGTGCCAGCTCAAGGGGGACAGGGGAGCTGTTTTTT. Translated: CASSRGTGELFF.

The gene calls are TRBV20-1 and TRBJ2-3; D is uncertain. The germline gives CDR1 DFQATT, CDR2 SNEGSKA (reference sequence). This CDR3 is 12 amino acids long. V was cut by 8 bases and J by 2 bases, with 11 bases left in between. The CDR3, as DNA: TGCAGTACAGACTCCTACACAGATACGCAGTATTTT. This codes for CSTDSYTDTQYF.

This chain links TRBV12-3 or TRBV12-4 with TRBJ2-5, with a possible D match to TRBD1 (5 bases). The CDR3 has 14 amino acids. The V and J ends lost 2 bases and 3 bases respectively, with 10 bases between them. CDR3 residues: CASSLLSREETQYF. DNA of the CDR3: TGTGCCAGCAGTTTACTCTCCAGGGAAGAGACCCAGTACTTC.

DNA of the CDR3: TGTGCCAGCATTCGCGGGAGGAACGAGCAGTACTTC. Protein product: CASIRGRNEQYF. This rearrangement joins TRBV2 to TRBJ2-7, with 8 bases that match TRBD2. The junction had 4 bases not matched to a gene; V was cut back by 7 bases and J by 5 bases. CDR1 SNHLY and CDR2 FYNNEI come from the germline V gene. This CDR3 has 12 residues.

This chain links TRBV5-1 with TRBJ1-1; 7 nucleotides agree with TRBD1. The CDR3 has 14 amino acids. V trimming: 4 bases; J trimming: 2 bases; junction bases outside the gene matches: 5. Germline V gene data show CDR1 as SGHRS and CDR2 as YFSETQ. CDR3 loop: CASSEGTANTEAFF. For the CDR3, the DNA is TGCGCCAGCAGCGAGGGGACAGCTAACACTGAAGCTTTCTTT.

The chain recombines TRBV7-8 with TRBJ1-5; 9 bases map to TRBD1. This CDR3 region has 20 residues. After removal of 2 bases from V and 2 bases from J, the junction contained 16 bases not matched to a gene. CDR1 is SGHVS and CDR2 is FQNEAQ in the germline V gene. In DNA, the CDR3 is TGTGCCAGCAGCTTAAGGGCCGCGGGACAGGGTTTATCTGGCAATCAGCCCCAGCATTTT. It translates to CASSLRAAGQGLSGNQPQHF.

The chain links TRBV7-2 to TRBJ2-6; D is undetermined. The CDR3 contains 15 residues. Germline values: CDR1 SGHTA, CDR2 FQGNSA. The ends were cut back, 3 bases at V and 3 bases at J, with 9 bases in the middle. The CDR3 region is CASSFSGGGANVLTF. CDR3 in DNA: TGTGCCAGCAGCTTCTCCGGCGGTGGGGCCAACGTCCTGACTTTC.

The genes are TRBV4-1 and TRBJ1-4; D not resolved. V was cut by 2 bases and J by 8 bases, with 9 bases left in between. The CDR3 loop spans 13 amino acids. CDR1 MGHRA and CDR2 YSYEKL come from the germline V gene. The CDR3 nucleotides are TGCGCCAGCAGCCAATTTTTAGGAGAAAAACTGTTTTTT. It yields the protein CASSQFLGEKLFF.

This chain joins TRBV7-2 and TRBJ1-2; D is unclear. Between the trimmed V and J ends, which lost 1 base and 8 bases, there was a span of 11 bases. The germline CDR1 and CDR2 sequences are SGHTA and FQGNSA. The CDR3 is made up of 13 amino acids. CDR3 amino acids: CASSLDSQYGYTF. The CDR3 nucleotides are TGTGCCAGCAGCTTAGACAGCCAGTACGGCTACACCTTC.

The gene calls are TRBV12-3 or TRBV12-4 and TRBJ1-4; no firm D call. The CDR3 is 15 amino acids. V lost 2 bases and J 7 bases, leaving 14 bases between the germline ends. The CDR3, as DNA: TGTGCCAGCAGTTTATTTGCTTTCGGTACTGAAAAACTGTTTTTT. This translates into CASSLFAFGTEKLFF.

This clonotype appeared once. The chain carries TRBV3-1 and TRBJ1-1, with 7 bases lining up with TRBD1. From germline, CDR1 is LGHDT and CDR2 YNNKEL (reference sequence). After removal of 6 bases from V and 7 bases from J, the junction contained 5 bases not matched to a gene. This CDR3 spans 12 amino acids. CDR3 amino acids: CASSRGDSEAFF. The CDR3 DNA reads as TGTGCCAGCAGTCGGGGGGACAGTGAAGCTTTCTTT.

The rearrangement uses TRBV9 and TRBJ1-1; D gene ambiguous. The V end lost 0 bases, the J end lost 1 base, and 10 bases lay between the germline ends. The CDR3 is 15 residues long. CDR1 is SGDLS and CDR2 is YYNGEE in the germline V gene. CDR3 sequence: CASSVVPEGNTEAFF. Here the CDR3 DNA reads TGTGCCAGCAGCGTAGTCCCGGAGGGGAACACTGAAGCTTTCTTT. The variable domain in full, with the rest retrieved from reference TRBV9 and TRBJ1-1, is DSGVTQTPKHLITATGQRVTLRCSPRSGDLSVYWYQQSLDQGLQFLIQYYNGEERAKGNILERFSAQQFPDLHSELNLSSLELGDSALYFCASSVVPEGNTEAFFGQGTRLTVV.

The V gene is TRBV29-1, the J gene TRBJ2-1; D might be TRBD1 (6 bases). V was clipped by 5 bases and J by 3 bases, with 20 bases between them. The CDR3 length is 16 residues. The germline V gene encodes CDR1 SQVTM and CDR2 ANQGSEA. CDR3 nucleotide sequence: TGCAGCGTTTACCACTACAGGGTACGACACTACAATGAGCAGTTCTTC. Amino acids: CSVYHYRVRHYNEQFF.

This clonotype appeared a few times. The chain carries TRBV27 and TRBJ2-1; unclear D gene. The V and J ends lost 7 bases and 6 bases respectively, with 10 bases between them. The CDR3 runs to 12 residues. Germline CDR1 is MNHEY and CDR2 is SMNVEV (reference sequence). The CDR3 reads CASNNWGNEQFF. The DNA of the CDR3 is TGTGCCAGCAATAACTGGGGCAATGAGCAGTTCTTC.

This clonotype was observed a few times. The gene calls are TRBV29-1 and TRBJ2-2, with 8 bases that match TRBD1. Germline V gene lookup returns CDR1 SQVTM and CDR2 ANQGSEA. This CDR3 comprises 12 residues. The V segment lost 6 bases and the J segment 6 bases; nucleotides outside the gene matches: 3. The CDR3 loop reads CSVQTGAGELFF. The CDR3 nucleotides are TGCAGCGTGCAGACAGGGGCCGGGGAGCTGTTTTTT.

This chain's CDR3 is CASSQTSGGSDGQFF. DNA for the CDR3: TGTGCCAGCAGCCAAACTAGCGGGGGGTCGGATGGGCAGTTCTTC. The V and J genes are TRBV6-4 and TRBJ2-1; TRBD2 matches at 12 bases. Germline V lookup: CDR1 MRHNA, CDR2 SNTAGT. CDR3 size: 15 residues. V lost 6 bases, J lost 12 bases, and 12 bases stayed unmatched.

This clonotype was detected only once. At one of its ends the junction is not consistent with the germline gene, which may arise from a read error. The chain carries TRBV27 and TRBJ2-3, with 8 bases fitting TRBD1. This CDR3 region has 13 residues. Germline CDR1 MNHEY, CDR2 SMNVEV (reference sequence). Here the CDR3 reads CASSLSTGDMQYF. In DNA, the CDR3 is TGTGCCAGCAGTTTATCGACAGGGGATATGCAGTATTTT.

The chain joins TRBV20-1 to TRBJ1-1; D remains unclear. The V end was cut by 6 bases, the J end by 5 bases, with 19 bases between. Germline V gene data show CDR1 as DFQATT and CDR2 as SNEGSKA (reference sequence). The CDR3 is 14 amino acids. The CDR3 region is CSAPGRGWETEAFF. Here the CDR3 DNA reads TGCAGTGCCCCTGGTCGCGGGTGGGAAACTGAAGCTTTCTTT.